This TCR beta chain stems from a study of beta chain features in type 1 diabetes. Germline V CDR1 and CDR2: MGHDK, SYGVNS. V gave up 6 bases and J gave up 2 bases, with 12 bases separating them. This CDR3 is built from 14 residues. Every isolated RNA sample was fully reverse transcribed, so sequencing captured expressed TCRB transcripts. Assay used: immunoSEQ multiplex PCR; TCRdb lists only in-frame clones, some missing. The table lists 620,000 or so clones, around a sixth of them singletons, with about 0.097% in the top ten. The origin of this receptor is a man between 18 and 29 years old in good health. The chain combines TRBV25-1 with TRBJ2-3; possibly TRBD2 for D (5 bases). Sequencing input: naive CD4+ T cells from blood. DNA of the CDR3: TGTGCCAGCAGCCCGCCGGGGTTCACAGATACGCAGTATTTT. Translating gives CASSPPGFTDTQYF. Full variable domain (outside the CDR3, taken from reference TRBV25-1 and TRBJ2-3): EADIYQTPRYLVIGTGKKITLECSQTMGHDKMYWYQQDPGMELHLIHYSYGVNSTEKGDLSSESTVSRIRTEHFPLTLESARPSHTSQYLCASSPPGFTDTQYFGPGTRLTVL.